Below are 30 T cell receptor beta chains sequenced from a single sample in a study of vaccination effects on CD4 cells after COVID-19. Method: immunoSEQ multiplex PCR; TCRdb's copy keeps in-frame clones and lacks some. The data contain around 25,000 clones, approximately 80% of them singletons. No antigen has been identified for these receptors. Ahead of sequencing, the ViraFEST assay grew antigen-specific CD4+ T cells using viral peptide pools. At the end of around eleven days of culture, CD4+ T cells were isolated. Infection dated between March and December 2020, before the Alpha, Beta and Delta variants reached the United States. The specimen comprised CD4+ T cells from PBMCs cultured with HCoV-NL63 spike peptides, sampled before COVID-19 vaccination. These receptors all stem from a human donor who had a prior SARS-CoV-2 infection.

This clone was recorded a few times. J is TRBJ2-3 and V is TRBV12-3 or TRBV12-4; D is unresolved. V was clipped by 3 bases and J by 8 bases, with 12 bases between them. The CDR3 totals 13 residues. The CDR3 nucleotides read TGTGCCAGCAGTTTCGGTGGAGTCGGTACGCAGTATTTT. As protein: CASSFGGVGTQYF.

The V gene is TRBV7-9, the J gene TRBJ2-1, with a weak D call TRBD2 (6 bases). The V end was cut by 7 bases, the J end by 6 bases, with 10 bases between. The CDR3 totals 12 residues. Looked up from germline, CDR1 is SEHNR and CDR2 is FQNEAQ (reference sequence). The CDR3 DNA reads TGTGCCAGCAAAAGAGCGGGCAATGAGCAGTTCTTC. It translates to CASKRAGNEQFF.

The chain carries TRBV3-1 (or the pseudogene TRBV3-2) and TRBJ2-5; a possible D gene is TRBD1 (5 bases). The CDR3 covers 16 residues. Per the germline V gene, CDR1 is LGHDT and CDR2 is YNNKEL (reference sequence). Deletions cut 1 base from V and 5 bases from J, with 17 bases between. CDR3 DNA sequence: TGTGCCAGCAGCCAAGGGTGGCAGGGTGGAACGGAGACCCAGTACTTC. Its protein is CASSQGWQGGTETQYF.

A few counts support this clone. CDR3 amino acids: CASSTNYGYTF. Written as DNA, the CDR3 is TGTGCCAGCAGTACTAACTATGGCTACACCTTC. J is TRBJ1-2 and V is TRBV9; D not resolved. Looked up from germline, CDR1 is SGDLS and CDR2 is YYNGEE. V was trimmed by 5 bases and J by 0 bases, leaving 2 bases between them. The CDR3 has 11 amino acids.

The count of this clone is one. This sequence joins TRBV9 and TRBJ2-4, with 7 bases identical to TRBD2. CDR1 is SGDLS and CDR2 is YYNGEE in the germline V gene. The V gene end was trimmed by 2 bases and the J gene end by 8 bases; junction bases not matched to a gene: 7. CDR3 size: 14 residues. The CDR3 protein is CASSVREAGDIQYF. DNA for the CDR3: TGTGCCAGCAGCGTCCGGGAGGCCGGGGACATTCAGTACTTC.

The CDR3 region is CASSFSGSSHEQYF. The DNA of the CDR3 is TGCGCCAGCAGCTTTAGCGGGAGTTCGCACGAGCAGTACTTC. V usage is TRBV5-1 and J usage is TRBJ2-7, with 9 nucleotides matching TRBD2. V shed 2 bases and J 5 bases; nucleotides not matched to a gene: 5. This CDR3 region has 14 residues. The germline V gene has CDR1 SGHRS and CDR2 YFSETQ.

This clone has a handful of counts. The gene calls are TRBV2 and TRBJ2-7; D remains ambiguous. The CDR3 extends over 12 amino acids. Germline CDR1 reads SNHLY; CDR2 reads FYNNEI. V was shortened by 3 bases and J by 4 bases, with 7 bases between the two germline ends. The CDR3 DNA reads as TGTGCCAGCAGTGAGCTCGGGTACGAGCAGTACTTC. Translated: CASSELGYEQYF.

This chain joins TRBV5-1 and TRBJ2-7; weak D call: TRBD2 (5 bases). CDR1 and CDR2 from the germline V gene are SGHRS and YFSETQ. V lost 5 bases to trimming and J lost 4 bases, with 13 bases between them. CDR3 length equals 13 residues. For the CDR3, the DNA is TGCGCCAGCAGGAGCGGAGAGACATACGAGCAGTACTTC. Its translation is CASRSGETYEQYF.

This chain's CDR3 is CASSPIYTEAFF. In nucleotides, the CDR3 is TGTGCCAGCAGTCCAATCTACACTGAAGCTTTCTTT. V gene TRBV12-3 or TRBV12-4 combines with J gene TRBJ1-1; no reliable D call. Trimming pared 5 bases from V and 3 bases from J, leaving 7 bases between. The CDR3 runs 12 residues.

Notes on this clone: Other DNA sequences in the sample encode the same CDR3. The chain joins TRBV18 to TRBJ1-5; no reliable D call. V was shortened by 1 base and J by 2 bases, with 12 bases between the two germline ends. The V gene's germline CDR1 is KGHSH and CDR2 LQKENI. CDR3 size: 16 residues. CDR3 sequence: CASSPLGGWGNQPQHF. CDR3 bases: TGTGCCAGCTCACCACTCGGAGGATGGGGCAATCAGCCCCAGCATTTT. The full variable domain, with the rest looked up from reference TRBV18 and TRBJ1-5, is NAGVMQNPRHLVRRRGQEARLRCSPMKGHSHVYWYRQLPEEGLKFMVYLQKENIIDESGMPKERFSAEFPKEGPSILRIQQVVRGDSAAYFCASSPLGGWGNQPQHFGDGTRLSIL.

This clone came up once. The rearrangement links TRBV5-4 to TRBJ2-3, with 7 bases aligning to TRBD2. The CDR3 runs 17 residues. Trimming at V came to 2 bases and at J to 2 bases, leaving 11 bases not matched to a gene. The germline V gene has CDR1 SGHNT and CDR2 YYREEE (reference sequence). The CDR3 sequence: CASSFQAGRGDTDTQYF. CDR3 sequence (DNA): TGTGCCAGCAGCTTCCAAGCGGGGAGAGGGGACACAGATACGCAGTATTTT.

The DNA for the CDR3 is TGTGCCATCGCTAGGACTAGCGGAGCGAACACCGGGGAGCTGTTTTTT. Translation: CAIARTSGANTGELFF. The chain combines TRBV10-3 with TRBJ2-2; 10 bases agree with TRBD2. Germline V lookup: CDR1 ENHRY, CDR2 SYGVKD. Trimming took 8 bases from V and 0 from J; bases not matched to a gene: 6. This CDR3 region has 16 residues.

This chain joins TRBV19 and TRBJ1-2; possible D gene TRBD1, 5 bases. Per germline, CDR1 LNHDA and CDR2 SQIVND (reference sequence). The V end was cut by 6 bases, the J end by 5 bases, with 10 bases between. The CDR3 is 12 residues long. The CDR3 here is CASRGTLYGYTF. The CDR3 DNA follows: TGTGCCAGTAGGGGGACGCTATATGGCTACACCTTC. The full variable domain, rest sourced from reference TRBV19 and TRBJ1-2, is DGGITQSPKYLFRKEGQNVTLSCEQNLNHDAMYWYRQDPGQGLRLIYYSQIVNDFQKGDIAEGYSVSREKKESFPLTVTSAQKNPTAFYLCASRGTLYGYTFGSGTRLTVV.

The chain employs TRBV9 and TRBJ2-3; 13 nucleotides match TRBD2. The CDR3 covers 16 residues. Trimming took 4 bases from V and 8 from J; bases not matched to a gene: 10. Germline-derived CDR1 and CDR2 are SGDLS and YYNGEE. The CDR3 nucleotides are TGTGCCAGCAGCAAAGGACTAGCGGGAGATGGGGGTACGCAGTATTTT. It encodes CASSKGLAGDGGTQYF. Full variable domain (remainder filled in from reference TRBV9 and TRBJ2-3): DSGVTQTPKHLITATGQRVTLRCSPRSGDLSVYWYQQSLDQGLQFLIQYYNGEERAKGNILERFSAQQFPDLHSELNLSSLELGDSALYFCASSKGLAGDGGTQYFGPGTRLTVL.

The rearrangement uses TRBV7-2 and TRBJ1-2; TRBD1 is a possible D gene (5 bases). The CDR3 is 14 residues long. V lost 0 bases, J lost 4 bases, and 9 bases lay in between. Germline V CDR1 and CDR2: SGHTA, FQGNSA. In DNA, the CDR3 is TGTGCCAGCAGCTTAGCGCAGGGCGGCTATGGCTACACCTTC. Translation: CASSLAQGGYGYTF.

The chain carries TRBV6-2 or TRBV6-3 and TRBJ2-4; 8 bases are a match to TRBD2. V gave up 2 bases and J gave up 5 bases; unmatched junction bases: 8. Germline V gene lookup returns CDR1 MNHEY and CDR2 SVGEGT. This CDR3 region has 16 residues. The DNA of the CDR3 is TGTGCCAGCAGTTACCGGGGGGGAGGACGGCAAAACATTCAGTACTTC. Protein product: CASSYRGGGRQNIQYF.

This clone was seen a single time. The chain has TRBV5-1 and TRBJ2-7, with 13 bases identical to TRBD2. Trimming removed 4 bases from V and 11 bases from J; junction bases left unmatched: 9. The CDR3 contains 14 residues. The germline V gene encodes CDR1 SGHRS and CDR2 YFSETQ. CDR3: CASSQGLAGIKKYF. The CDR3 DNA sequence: TGCGCCAGCAGCCAGGGACTAGCGGGAATAAAGAAGTACTTC. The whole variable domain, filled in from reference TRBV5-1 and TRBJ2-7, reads KAGVTQTPRYLIKTRGQQVTLSCSPISGHRSVSWYQQTPGQGLQFLFEYFSETQRNKGNFPGRFSGRQFSNSRSEMNVSTLELGDSALYLCASSQGLAGIKKYFGPGTRLTVT.

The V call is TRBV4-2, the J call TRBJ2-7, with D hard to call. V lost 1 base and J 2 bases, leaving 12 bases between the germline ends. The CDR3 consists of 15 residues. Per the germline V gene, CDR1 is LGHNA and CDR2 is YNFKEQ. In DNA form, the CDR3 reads TGTGCCAGCAGCCAAGTTCAGTCTAGGACCTACGAGCAGTACTTC. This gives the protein CASSQVQSRTYEQYF.

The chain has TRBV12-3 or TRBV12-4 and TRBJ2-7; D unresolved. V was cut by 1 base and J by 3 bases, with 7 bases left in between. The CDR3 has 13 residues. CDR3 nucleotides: TGTGCCAGCAGTTTAGGTCGCAGCTACGAGCAGTACTTC. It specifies CASSLGRSYEQYF.

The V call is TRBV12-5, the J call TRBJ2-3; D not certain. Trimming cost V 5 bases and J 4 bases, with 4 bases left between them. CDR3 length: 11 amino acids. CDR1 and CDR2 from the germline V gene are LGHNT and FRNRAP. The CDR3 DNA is TGTGCTAGTGGTAAGCCAGATACGCAGTATTTT. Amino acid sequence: CASGKPDTQYF.

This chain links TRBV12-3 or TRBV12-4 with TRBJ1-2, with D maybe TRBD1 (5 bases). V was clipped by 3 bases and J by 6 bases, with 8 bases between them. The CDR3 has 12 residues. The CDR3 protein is CASSFSGDGYTF. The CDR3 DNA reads TGTGCCAGCAGTTTTTCGGGGGATGGCTACACCTTC.

CDR3 loop: CASSLPVQGEFGYTF. The CDR3 nucleotides read TGTGCCAGCAGCTTACCCGTACAGGGGGAGTTTGGCTACACCTTC. The chain joins TRBV5-4 to TRBJ1-2, with 8 positions matching TRBD1. The CDR3 loop spans 15 amino acids. The J segment lost 7 bases and the V segment lost 2 bases, leaving 10 bases of the junction unmatched. Germline V gives CDR1 SGHNT, CDR2 YYREEE (reference sequence).

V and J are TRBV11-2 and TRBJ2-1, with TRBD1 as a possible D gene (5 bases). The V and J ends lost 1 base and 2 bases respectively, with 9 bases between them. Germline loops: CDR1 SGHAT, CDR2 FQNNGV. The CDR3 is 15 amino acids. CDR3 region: CASSLVGQAYNEQFF. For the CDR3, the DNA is TGTGCCAGCAGCTTAGTGGGGCAGGCCTACAATGAGCAGTTCTTC.

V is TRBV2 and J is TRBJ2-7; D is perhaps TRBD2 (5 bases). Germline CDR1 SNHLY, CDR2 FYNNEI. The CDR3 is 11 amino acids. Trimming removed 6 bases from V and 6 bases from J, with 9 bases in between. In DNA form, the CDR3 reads TGTGCCAGCAGCCGTGGAGGCGAGCAGTACTTC. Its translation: CASSRGGEQYF. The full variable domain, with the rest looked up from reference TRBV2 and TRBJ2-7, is EPEVTQTPSHQVTQMGQEVILRCVPISNHLYFYWYRQILGQKVEFLVSFYNNEISEKSEIFDDQFSVERPDGSNFTLKIRSTKLEDSAMYFCASSRGGEQYFGPGTRLTVT.

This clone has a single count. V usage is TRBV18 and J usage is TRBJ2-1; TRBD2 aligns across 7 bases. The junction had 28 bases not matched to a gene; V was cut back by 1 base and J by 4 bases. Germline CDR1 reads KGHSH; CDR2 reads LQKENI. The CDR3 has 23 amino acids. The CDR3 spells CASSPRQVRGVTNVTSPYNEQFF. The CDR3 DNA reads TGTGCCAGCTCACCACGCCAGGTACGGGGGGTAACCAATGTAACCTCCCCATACAATGAGCAGTTCTTC.

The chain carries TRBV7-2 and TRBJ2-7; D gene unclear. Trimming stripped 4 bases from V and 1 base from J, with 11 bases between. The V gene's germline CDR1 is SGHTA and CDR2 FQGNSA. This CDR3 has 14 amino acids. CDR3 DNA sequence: TGTGCCAGCAGCTATGCTGGACCTTCCTACGAGCAGTACTTC. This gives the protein CASSYAGPSYEQYF.

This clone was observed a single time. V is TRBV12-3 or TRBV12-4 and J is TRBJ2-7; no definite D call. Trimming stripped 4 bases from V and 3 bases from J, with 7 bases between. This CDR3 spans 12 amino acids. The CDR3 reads CASSSGSYEQYF. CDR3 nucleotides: TGTGCCAGCAGTTCGGGCAGCTACGAGCAGTACTTC.

The chain's CDR3 is CASSIQGNEQYF. CDR3 DNA: TGCGCCAGCAGCATACAGGGAAACGAGCAGTACTTC. The chain links TRBV5-1 to TRBJ2-7; D is possibly TRBD1 (6 bases). Germline assignment: CDR1 SGHRS and CDR2 YFSETQ. V was shortened by 4 bases and J by 5 bases, with 10 bases between the two germline ends. CDR3 length: 12 amino acids.

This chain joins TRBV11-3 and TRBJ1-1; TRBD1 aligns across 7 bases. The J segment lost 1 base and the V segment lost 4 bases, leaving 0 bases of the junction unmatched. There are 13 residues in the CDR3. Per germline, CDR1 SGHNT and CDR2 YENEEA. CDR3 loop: CASSWDRNTEAFF. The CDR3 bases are TGTGCCAGCAGCTGGGACAGGAACACTGAAGCTTTCTTT.

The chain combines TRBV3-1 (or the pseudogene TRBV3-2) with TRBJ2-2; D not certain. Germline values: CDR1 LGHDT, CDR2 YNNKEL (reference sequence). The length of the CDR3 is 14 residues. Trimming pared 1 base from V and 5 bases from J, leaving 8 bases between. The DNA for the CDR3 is TGTGCCAGCAGCCAAGTTGCGGAAACCGGGGAGCTGTTTTTT. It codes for CASSQVAETGELFF.